Reported below is one T cell receptor (beta chain). Antigen: not known. The data were obtained in a study of a mutant IDH1 vaccine in newly diagnosed glioma. Study context: Commencement of vaccination occurred 4-6 weeks following radiotherapy alone, or concurrently with temozolomide cycles. Patients had received radiotherapy, temozolomide, or both previously, most receiving both. Points from the study as a whole: Evidence of vaccine-induced immune responses was documented in over 85% of patients.

With 2 bases removed from V and 7 bases from J, the gap between germline ends came to 18 bases. Germline CDR1 is GTSNPN and CDR2 is SVGIG (reference sequence). The CDR3 sequence is 15 residues long. The time point is: week 23, last vaccination. With topical imiquimod, each dose of the vaccine consisted of 300 ug of mutant IDH1 20-mer peptide. Those who donated had recent WHO grade 3 or 4 IDH1-mutant, ATRX-lost astrocytomas. Profiling relied on immunoSEQ multiplex PCR, and the TCRdb table lists in-frame clones only, not all of them. This sample has around 60,000 clones, with approximately 84% found just once.

The clonotype comes from a man aged 25 to 40 with glioma. Source: PBMCs, taken from a glioma patient whose treatment included an IDH1 peptide vaccine. The chain joins TRBV30 to TRBJ1-5; a weak D match, TRBD1 (5 bases). CDR3 protein: CAWSTLLGVGQPQHF. CDR3 nucleotide sequence: TGTGCCTGGAGTACCCTCTTAGGGGTCGGGCAGCCCCAGCATTTT.